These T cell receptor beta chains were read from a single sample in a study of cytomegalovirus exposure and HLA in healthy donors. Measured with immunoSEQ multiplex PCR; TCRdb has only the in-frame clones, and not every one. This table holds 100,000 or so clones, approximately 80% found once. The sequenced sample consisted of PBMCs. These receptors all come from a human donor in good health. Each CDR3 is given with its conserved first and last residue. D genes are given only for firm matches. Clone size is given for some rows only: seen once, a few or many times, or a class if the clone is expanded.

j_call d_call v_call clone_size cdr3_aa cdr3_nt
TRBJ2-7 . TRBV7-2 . CASSLAGTGAPYEQYF TGTGCCAGCAGCTTAGCAGGGACGGGAGCGCCCTACGAGCAGTACTTC
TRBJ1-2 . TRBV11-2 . CASSRTPGQGTYGYTF TGTGCCAGCAGCCGAACCCCCGGGCAGGGTACCTATGGCTACACCTTC
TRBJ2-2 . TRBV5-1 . CASSSETKEAGELFF TGCGCCAGCAGCTCCGAGACTAAAGAGGCCGGGGAGCTGTTTTTT
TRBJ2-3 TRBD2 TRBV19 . CASSPQTSGGFTDTQYF TGTGCCAGTAGTCCCCAAACTAGCGGGGGATTCACAGATACGCAGTATTTT
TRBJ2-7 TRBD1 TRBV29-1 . CSVGDRDYEQYF TGCAGCGTCGGGGACAGGGATTACGAGCAGTACTTC
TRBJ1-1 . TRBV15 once CATSRRGMNTEAFF TGTGCCACCAGCCGCCGGGGTATGAACACTGAAGCTTTCTTT
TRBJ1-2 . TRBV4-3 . CASSQDSWQANYGYTF TGCGCCAGCAGCCAAGACTCCTGGCAGGCTAACTATGGCTACACCTTC
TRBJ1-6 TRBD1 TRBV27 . CASSRGGQGLVSPLHF TGTGCCAGCAGTCGGGGGGGACAGGGACTTGTTTCACCCCTCCACTTT
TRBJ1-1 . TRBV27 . CASSSLSIGSEAFF TGTGCCAGCAGTTCGTTAAGCATCGGGTCGGAGGCTTTCTTT
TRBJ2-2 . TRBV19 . CASSNTRNTGELFF TGTGCCAGTAGCAATACAAGGAACACCGGGGAGCTGTTTTTT
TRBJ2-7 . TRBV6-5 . CASSYGAESSYEQYF TGTGCCAGCAGTTACGGGGCAGAGTCCTCCTACGAGCAGTACTTC
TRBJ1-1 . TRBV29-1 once CSVDGHGGVPNTEAFF TGCAGCGTTGACGGGCACGGAGGAGTCCCGAACACTGAAGCTTTCTTT
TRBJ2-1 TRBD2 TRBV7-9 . CASSSLRTSGSRGNEQFF TGTGCCAGCAGCTCCCTACGGACTAGCGGGAGCCGAGGGAATGAGCAGTTCTTC
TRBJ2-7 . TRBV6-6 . CATMGPSYEQYF TGTGCCACCATGGGGCCCTCCTACGAGCAGTACTTC
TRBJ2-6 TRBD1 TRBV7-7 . CASSPWPGQANSGANVLTF TGTGCTAGCAGCCCGTGGCCGGGACAGGCAAACTCTGGGGCCAACGTCCTGACTTTC
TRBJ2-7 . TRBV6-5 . CASSYAAGLFYEQYF TGTGCCAGCAGTTACGCGGCAGGGCTCTTCTACGAGCAGTACTTC
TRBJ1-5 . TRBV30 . CAWGPGLINQPQHF TGTGCCTGGGGTCCGGGACTGATCAATCAGCCCCAGCATTTT
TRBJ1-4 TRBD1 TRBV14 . CASSQRTGGEKLFF TGTGCCAGCAGCCAACGGACAGGGGGAGAAAAACTGTTTTTT
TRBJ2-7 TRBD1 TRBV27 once CASVTWGQGGHEQYF TGTGCCAGCGTTACGTGGGGACAGGGTGGTCACGAGCAGTACTTC
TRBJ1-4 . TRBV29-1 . CSVGSGANEKLFF TGCAGCGTGGGATCGGGGGCTAATGAAAAACTGTTTTTT
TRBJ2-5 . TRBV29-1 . CGVGGFFGGANGETQYF TGCGGCGTTGGGGGTTTTTTTGGGGGGGCGAATGGAGAGACCCAGTACTTC
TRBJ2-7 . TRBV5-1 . CASSPPGNERYEQYF TGCGCCAGCAGCCCACCGGGGAACGAGAGATACGAGCAGTACTTC
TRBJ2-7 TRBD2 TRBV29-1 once CSVVGTSGFLEQYF TGCAGCGTAGTCGGGACTAGCGGCTTTTTGGAGCAGTACTTC
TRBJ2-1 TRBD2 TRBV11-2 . CASSLRPGTSGYNEQFF TGTGCCAGCAGCTTACGCCCCGGGACTAGCGGCTACAATGAGCAGTTCTTC
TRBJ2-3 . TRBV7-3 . CASSSGGPKGDTQYF TGTGCCAGCAGCTCTGGCGGCCCTAAGGGGGATACGCAGTATTTT
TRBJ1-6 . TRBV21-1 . CASKCTVHNSPLHF TGTGCCTCTAAATGCACTGTGCATAATTCACCCCTCCACTTT
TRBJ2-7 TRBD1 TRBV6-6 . CASRPTGERYEQYF TGTGCCAGCAGACCAACAGGGGAGAGGTACGAGCAGTACTTC
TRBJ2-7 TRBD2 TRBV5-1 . CASSSLGTSGRADEQYF TGCGCCAGCAGCTCCCTGGGGACTAGCGGGAGGGCCGACGAGCAGTACTTC
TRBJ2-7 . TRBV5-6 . CASSFRGEQYF TGTGCCAGCAGCTTTAGGGGGGAGCAGTACTTC
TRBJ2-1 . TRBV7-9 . CASSFGPGVNNEQFF TGTGCCAGCAGCTTTGGCCCCGGGGTAAACAATGAGCAGTTCTTC
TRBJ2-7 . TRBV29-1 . CSGSPTGREQYF TGCAGCGGGTCCCCCACAGGGCGTGAGCAGTACTTC